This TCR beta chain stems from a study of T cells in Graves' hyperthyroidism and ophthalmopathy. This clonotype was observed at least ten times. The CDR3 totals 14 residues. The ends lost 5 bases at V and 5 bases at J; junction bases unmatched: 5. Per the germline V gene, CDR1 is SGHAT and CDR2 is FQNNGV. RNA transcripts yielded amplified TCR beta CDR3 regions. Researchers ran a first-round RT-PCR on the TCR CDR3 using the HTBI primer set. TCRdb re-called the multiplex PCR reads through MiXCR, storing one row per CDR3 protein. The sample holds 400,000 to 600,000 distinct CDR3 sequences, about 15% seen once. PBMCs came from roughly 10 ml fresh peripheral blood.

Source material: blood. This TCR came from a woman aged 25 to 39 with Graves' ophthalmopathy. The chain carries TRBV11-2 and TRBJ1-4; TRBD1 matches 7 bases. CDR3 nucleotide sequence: TGTGCCAGCAGCCTTGACAGGGTAAATGAAAAACTGTTTTTT. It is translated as CASSLDRVNEKLFF.